Following are 10 T cell receptor beta chains from one sample sequenced in a study of blood T cell repertoires in COVID-19. Repertoires were generated with immunoSEQ multiplex PCR, while TCRdb's copy carries only in-frame clones and drops some. The data hold 220,000 or so clones, with around 87% observed a single time. The specimen sequenced was peripheral blood. Receptors were obtained from a woman between 50 and 59 years old with COVID-19, enrolled during active disease.

The chain recombines TRBV10-3 with TRBJ1-3; the D gene is possibly TRBD1 (5 bases). Trimming removed 10 bases at V and 4 bases at J, with 11 bases between. In germline, CDR1 is ENHRY, CDR2 SYGVKD. CDR3 size: 12 residues. The CDR3 spells CATQGSGNTIYF. The CDR3 DNA follows: TGTGCCACCCAGGGATCGGGAAACACCATATATTTT.

The chain joins TRBV30 to TRBJ1-5, with a tentative D call TRBD1 (6 bases). V was cut by 2 bases and J by 5 bases, with 16 bases left in between. CDR3 size: 15 residues. Germline V CDR1 and CDR2: GTSNPN, SVGIG (reference sequence). CDR3 in DNA: TGTGCCTGGAGTCTAATGGGGGCAAGGGATCAGCCCCAGCATTTT. It yields the protein CAWSLMGARDQPQHF.

The DNA for the CDR3 is TGTGCCAGCAGTAACAGAAAACGGGACAGGGCCCCTCTTTACAATCAGCCCCAGCATTTT. This encodes CASSNRKRDRAPLYNQPQHF. V gene TRBV27 combines with J gene TRBJ1-5; 9 nucleotides align to TRBD1. The CDR3 runs 20 residues. Germline loops: CDR1 MNHEY, CDR2 SMNVEV (reference sequence). V lost 5 bases and J lost 3; bases outside the gene matches: 20.

This clone was found once. The gene calls are TRBV7-2 and TRBJ2-7, with TRBD1 matching 7 bases. The CDR3 has 14 residues. The germline V gene encodes CDR1 SGHTA and CDR2 FQGNSA. Trimming removed 5 bases from V and 3 bases from J; junction bases left unmatched: 7. The CDR3 DNA reads as TGTGCCAGCAGCACCCCGGGACAGCGCTACGAGCAGTACTTC. It is translated as CASSTPGQRYEQYF.

This clone occurred once. The chain carries TRBV6-5 and TRBJ2-3; 14 bases fit TRBD2. Germline V gene sequence: CDR1 MNHEY, CDR2 SVGAGI. CDR3 length equals 13 residues. V was pared by 11 bases and J by 9 bases, with 7 bases of the junction left unmatched. The CDR3 is CAVRLAGGGTQYF. CDR3 in DNA: TGTGCCGTCCGACTAGCGGGGGGGGGAACGCAGTATTTT.

The chain employs TRBV20-1 and TRBJ1-2; no reliable D call. The germline V gene encodes CDR1 DFQATT and CDR2 SNEGSKA (reference sequence). The CDR3 has 10 amino acids. Trimming pared 6 bases from V and 7 bases from J, leaving 9 bases between. In DNA form, the CDR3 reads TGCAGTGCCGGTCCTTTTGGCTACACCTTC. It is translated as CSAGPFGYTF.

This clone was counted a single time. The chain carries TRBV18 and TRBJ2-5, with TRBD2 as a possible D gene (5 bases). Trimming took off 3 bases at V and 7 bases at J, with 18 bases between the two ends. Looked up from germline, CDR1 is KGHSH and CDR2 is LQKENI. This CDR3 has 15 residues. The DNA of the CDR3 is TGTGCCAGCTCACCCGCCGGAAGCGGTCCGGCGACCCAGTACTTC. Its protein product is CASSPAGSGPATQYF.

The rearrangement joins TRBV6-4 to TRBJ2-7; TRBD2 matches at 12 bases. Germline V gene lookup returns CDR1 MRHNA and CDR2 SNTAGT. The V segment lost 8 bases and the J segment 2 bases; nucleotides outside the gene matches: 10. The CDR3 extends over 16 amino acids. CDR3 region: CASANSLAGGPYEQYF. CDR3 nucleotides: TGTGCCAGCGCGAACTCACTAGCGGGGGGACCCTACGAGCAGTACTTC.

The chain combines TRBV4-3 with TRBJ1-3, with D unclear. This CDR3 region has 15 residues. Germline loops: CDR1 LGHNA, CDR2 YSLEER. With 0 bases removed from V and 2 bases from J, the gap between germline ends came to 8 bases. The CDR3 nucleotides are TGCGCCAGCAGCCAAGAAACAGCCCCTGGAAACACCATATATTTT. It specifies CASSQETAPGNTIYF.

This sequence joins TRBV4-3 and TRBJ2-7; no clear D gene. Germline values: CDR1 LGHNA, CDR2 YSLEER. V was cut by 3 bases and J by 0 bases, with 12 bases left in between. This CDR3 has 15 residues. The CDR3 bases are TGCGCCAGCAGCCAGAGGCCGGGTTCCTCCTACGAGCAGTACTTC. Translated: CASSQRPGSSYEQYF.